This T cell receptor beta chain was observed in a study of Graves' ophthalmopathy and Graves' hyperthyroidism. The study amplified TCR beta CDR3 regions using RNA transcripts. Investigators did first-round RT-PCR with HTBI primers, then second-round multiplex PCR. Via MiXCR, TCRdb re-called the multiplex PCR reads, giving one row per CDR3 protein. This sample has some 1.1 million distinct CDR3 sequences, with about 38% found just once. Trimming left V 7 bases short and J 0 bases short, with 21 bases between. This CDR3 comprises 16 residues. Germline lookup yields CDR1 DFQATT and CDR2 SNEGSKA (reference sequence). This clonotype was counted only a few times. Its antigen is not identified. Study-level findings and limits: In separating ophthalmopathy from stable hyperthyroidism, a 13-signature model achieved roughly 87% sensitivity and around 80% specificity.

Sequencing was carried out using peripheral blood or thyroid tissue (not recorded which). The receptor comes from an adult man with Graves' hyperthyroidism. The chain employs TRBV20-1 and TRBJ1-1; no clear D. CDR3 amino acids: CSGREIPVPMNTEAFF. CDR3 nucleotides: TGCAGTGGGAGGGAGATTCCAGTGCCAATGAACACTGAAGCTTTCTTT.